Following are 6 T cell receptor beta chains from one sample sequenced in a study of PD-1 blockade in classical Hodgkin lymphoma. Time point described: cycle 4 day 1 (C4D1), after 5 to 7 weeks of nivolumab. In every patient, relapse followed autologous stem cell transplantation, while exposure to brentuximab vedotin differed. From thawed PBMCs, CD8+ T cells were isolated by magnetic negative selection. Sequenced by immunoSEQ multiplex PCR; TCRdb stores in-frame clones only, minus some. The profile shows around 15,000 clones, 89% of them singletons. The sequences come from CD8+ T cells from blood, collected before the fourth cycle of nivolumab. The source is a human donor with classical Hodgkin lymphoma.

This rearrangement joins TRBV7-8 to TRBJ2-5; TRBD2 matches 12 bases. This CDR3 has 16 residues. V trimming: 4 bases; J trimming: 2 bases; junction bases outside the gene matches: 5. Per germline, CDR1 SGHVS and CDR2 FQNEAQ. The CDR3 sequence: CASSYTSGGPQETQYF. The CDR3 DNA reads as TGTGCCAGCAGCTATACTAGCGGGGGGCCGCAAGAGACCCAGTACTTC.

This rearrangement joins TRBV29-1 to TRBJ1-2; D call uncertain. The V gene's germline CDR1 is SQVTM and CDR2 ANQGSEA. V lost 2 bases and J 3 bases, leaving 7 bases between the germline ends. CDR3 length: 12 residues. Written as DNA, the CDR3 is TGCAGCGTTGAATTGAGCGACTATGGCTACACCTTC. Translated, it gives CSVELSDYGYTF.

J is TRBJ2-7 and V is TRBV27, with a tentative D call TRBD2 (6 bases). The germline V gene has CDR1 MNHEY and CDR2 SMNVEV (reference sequence). This CDR3 is built from 15 residues. Deletions cut 4 bases from V and 2 bases from J, with 15 bases between. CDR3 region: CASSSPGLRTYEQYF. DNA for the CDR3: TGTGCCAGCAGTTCTCCGGGACTTCGAACCTACGAGCAGTACTTC.

This chain connects TRBV10-3 to TRBJ2-5; 10 bases line up with TRBD1. V lost 3 bases, J lost 4 bases, and 2 bases stayed unmatched. Germline V gene sequence: CDR1 ENHRY, CDR2 SYGVKD. This CDR3 is built from 14 residues. CDR3 protein: CAISDGTGAETQYF. The CDR3 coding sequence is TGTGCCATCAGTGATGGGACAGGGGCAGAGACCCAGTACTTC.

This chain joins TRBV27 and TRBJ2-2; 8 nucleotides match TRBD1. The CDR3 is made up of 16 amino acids. With 5 bases clipped from V and 6 bases from J, the junction kept 11 bases outside the gene matches. The germline V gene has CDR1 MNHEY and CDR2 SMNVEV (reference sequence). CDR3 protein: CASSDSGQEWAGELFF. The CDR3, as DNA: TGTGCCAGCAGTGACTCGGGACAGGAGTGGGCCGGGGAGCTGTTTTTT.

The chain carries TRBV19 and TRBJ2-5; D is uncertain. Trimming cost V 0 bases and J 3 bases, with 11 bases left between them. CDR3 length: 15 amino acids. From germline, CDR1 is LNHDA and CDR2 SQIVND (reference sequence). CDR3 amino acids: CASSIDLGLEETQYF. The CDR3 DNA reads TGTGCCAGTAGTATAGATCTGGGCCTTGAAGAGACCCAGTACTTC.